This T cell receptor (beta chain) was identified in a study of blood T cell repertoires in COVID-19. About the research overall: Sources were T cells, B-cell-depleted T cells, or PBMCs; the material itself was cDNA or gDNA.

Data came from immunoSEQ multiplex PCR; TCRdb stores just in-frame clones and leaves some out. The sample gives around 81,000 clones, roughly 86% of which show up once; more than 1.5% is in the top ten. The CDR3 length is 17 residues. J lost 2 bases, V lost 4 bases, and 13 bases had no gene match. The V gene's germline CDR1 is SGHRS and CDR2 YFSETQ. The clonotype comes from an older woman with acute or convalescent COVID-19. V usage is TRBV5-1 and J usage is TRBJ2-3; 7 nucleotides line up with TRBD1. Source material: peripheral blood. CDR3 in DNA: TGCGCCAGCAGCCAATCTAAACGGGACAGATACACAGATACGCAGTATTTT. Residues: CASSQSKRDRYTDTQYF.